The 12 T cell receptor beta chains in this list originate from one sample, sequenced in a study of cytomegalovirus exposure and HLA in healthy donors. A multiplex PCR was run with 60 Vbeta primers and 13 Jbeta primers. Clones were sequenced by immunoSEQ multiplex PCR, and TCRdb holds only the in-frame ones, with some missing. The table for this sample gives some 110,000 clones. What was sequenced was PBMCs. The source of these receptors is a man between 18 and 35 years old in good health and CMV-seronegative.

The rearrangement joins TRBV4-1 to TRBJ2-5, with 9 bases aligning to TRBD1. Judging by the DNA end, TRBJ2-7 fits better; the J call may be wrong. The CDR3 has 15 amino acids. The germline gives CDR1 MGHRA, CDR2 YSYEKL. The DNA for the CDR3 is TGCGCCAGCAGCCAAGAAGGACAGGGGTCCCACGAGCAGTACTTC. Protein sequence: CASSQEGQGSHEQYF.

The chain is built from TRBV5-6 and TRBJ1-5, with D possibly being TRBD1 (6 bases). The V end lost 3 bases, the J end lost 5 bases, and 24 bases lay between the germline ends. The CDR3 totals 18 residues. CDR1 and CDR2 (germline): SGHDT, YYEEEE. The CDR3 loop is CASSYQPSRGGWDQPQHF. The CDR3 coding sequence is TGTGCCAGCAGCTACCAGCCATCAAGGGGGGGTTGGGATCAGCCCCAGCATTTT. The full variable domain, rest sourced from reference TRBV5-6 and TRBJ1-5, is DAGVTQSPTHLIKTRGQQVTLRCSPKSGHDTVSWYQQALGQGPQFIFQYYEEEERQRGNFPDRFSGHQFPNYSSELNVNALLLGDSALYLCASSYQPSRGGWDQPQHFGDGTRLSIL.

This chain connects TRBV6-5 to TRBJ2-1; 7 positions agree with TRBD2. V was pared by 0 bases and J by 9 bases, with 8 bases of the junction left unmatched. Germline lookup yields CDR1 MNHEY and CDR2 SVGAGI. The CDR3 runs to 15 residues. This CDR3 is CASSYSGEGHGEQFF. CDR3 nucleotide sequence: TGTGCCAGCAGTTACTCGGGGGAGGGCCACGGTGAGCAGTTCTTC.

The V and J genes are TRBV19 and TRBJ2-2; 7 nucleotides match TRBD2. Germline trimming cut 5 bases from V and 5 bases from J; bases unmatched to any gene: 2. CDR3 size: 13 residues. CDR1 LNHDA and CDR2 SQIVND come from the germline V gene (reference sequence). The DNA of the CDR3 is TGTGCCAGTAGTCGAGCGGGGACCGGGGAGCTGTTTTTT. It codes for CASSRAGTGELFF.

The chain uses TRBV7-6 and TRBJ1-2; 10 positions match TRBD1. V shed 3 bases and J 3 bases; nucleotides not matched to a gene: 4. Germline CDR1 is SGHVS and CDR2 is FNYEAQ. This CDR3 region has 15 residues. CDR3 nucleotide sequence: TGTGCCAGCAGCTTTTCCGGGACAGGGGACTATGGCTACACCTTC. Translation: CASSFSGTGDYGYTF.

The chain recombines TRBV9 with TRBJ2-1; maybe TRBD2 (6 bases). CDR1 and CDR2 from the germline V gene are SGDLS and YYNGEE. The V and J ends lost 3 bases and 8 bases respectively, with 15 bases between them. The length of the CDR3 is 14 residues. In DNA, the CDR3 is TGTGCCAGCAGCGCGACTAGTGATCCGCATGAGCAGTTCTTC. Protein product: CASSATSDPHEQFF.

The chain couples TRBV9 to TRBJ2-1; 9 nucleotides align to TRBD2. Germline-derived CDR1 and CDR2 are SGDLS and YYNGEE. V gave up 0 bases and J gave up 6 bases; unmatched junction bases: 1. The CDR3 extends over 14 amino acids. The CDR3 region is CASSVGRGGNEQFF. CDR3 sequence (DNA): TGTGCCAGCAGCGTAGGGCGGGGGGGCAATGAGCAGTTCTTC.

V and J are TRBV11-2 and TRBJ1-4, with a possible D match to TRBD1 (5 bases). Deletions cut 0 bases from V and 11 bases from J, with 16 bases between. CDR1 SGHAT and CDR2 FQNNGV come from the germline V gene. The CDR3 consists of 15 residues. This CDR3 reads CASSLDLAGGDKLFF. The CDR3 DNA sequence: TGTGCCAGCAGCTTAGATCTTGCGGGGGGGGACAAACTGTTTTTT.

The gene calls are TRBV6-5 and TRBJ2-7; TRBD1 is a possible D gene (6 bases). V was clipped by 7 bases and J by 6 bases, with 16 bases between them. The germline gives CDR1 MNHEY, CDR2 SVGAGI. The CDR3 spans 13 residues. For the CDR3, the DNA is TGTGCCAGCACCAGGGGCCGTATCAGCGAGCAGTACTTC. Translated, it gives CASTRGRISEQYF.

J is TRBJ2-6 and V is TRBV9; 10 bases map to TRBD2. The length of the CDR3 is 17 residues. CDR1 and CDR2 from the germline V gene are SGDLS and YYNGEE. J lost 0 bases, V lost 0 bases, and 0 bases had no gene match. DNA of the CDR3: TGTGCCAGCAGCGTAGGACTAGCGGGCTCTGGGGCCAACGTCCTGACTTTC. Translated, it gives CASSVGLAGSGANVLTF.

The chain uses TRBV2 and TRBJ2-7, with D possibly being TRBD2 (6 bases). Per germline, CDR1 SNHLY and CDR2 FYNNEI. Trimming took off 7 bases at V and 7 bases at J, with 23 bases between the two ends. This CDR3 has 15 residues. The CDR3 DNA reads as TGTGCCAGCACCGCCGAAAATATTAGGGCGGGGGAGCAGTACTTC. Its translation: CASTAENIRAGEQYF. The whole variable domain, remainder taken from reference TRBV2 and TRBJ2-7, is EPEVTQTPSHQVTQMGQEVILRCVPISNHLYFYWYRQILGQKVEFLVSFYNNEISEKSEIFDDQFSVERPDGSNFTLKIRSTKLEDSAMYFCASTAENIRAGEQYFGPGTRLTVT.

The rearrangement links TRBV6-1 to TRBJ2-1; 8 nucleotides align to TRBD2. Germline V gene sequence: CDR1 MNHNS, CDR2 SASEGT. Trimming removed 4 bases from V and 10 bases from J; junction bases left unmatched: 15. This CDR3 has 16 residues. The CDR3 region has the DNA TGTGCCAGCAGTGGGCTGACTAGCGTGGGGGTCGAGGAGCAGTTCTTC. Its protein is CASSGLTSVGVEEQFF.